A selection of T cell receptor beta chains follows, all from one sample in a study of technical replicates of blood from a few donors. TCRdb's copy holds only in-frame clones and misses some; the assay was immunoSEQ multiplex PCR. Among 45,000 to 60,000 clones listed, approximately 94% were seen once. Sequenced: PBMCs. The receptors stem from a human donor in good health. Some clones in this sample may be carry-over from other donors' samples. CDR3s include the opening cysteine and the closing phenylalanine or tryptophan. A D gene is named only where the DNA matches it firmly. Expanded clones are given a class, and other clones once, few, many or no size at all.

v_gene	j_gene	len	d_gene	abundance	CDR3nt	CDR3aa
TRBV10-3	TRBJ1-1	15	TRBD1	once	TGTGCCATCAGTGAGTCCGAGGGGGCTGTGGCTGAAGCTTTCTTT	CAISESEGAVAEAFF
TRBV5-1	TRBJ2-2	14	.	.	TGCGCCAGCAGCTTGGACACAGGTTCCGGGGAGCTGTTTTTT	CASSLDTGSGELFF
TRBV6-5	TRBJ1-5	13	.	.	TGTGCCAGCTGTCCGGGAGGTAATCAGCCCCAGCATTTT	CASCPGGNQPQHF
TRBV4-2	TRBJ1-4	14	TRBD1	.	TGTGCCAGCAGCCGGGACAGGGGGAACGAAAAACTGTTTTTT	CASSRDRGNEKLFF
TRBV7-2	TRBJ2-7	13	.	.	TGTGCCAGCAGGCCCGCCGGGGCCTACGAGCAGTACTTC	CASRPAGAYEQYF
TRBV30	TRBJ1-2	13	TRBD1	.	TGTGCCTGGAGTAAGGGGGCTGGCTATGGCTACACCTTC	CAWSKGAGYGYTF
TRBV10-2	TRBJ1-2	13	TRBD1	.	TGCGCCAGCAGTGATGACAGGGTAGGCGGCTACACCTTC	CASSDDRVGGYTF
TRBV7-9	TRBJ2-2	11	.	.	TGTGCCAGCAGTTTCGCCGGGGAGCTGTTTTTT	CASSFAGELFF
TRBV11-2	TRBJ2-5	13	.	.	TGTGCCAGCAGCTCACCCCAGGGGGAGACCCAGTACTTC	CASSSPQGETQYF
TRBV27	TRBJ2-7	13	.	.	TGTGCCAGCAGGGGACATATGGTGTACGAGCAGTACTTC	CASRGHMVYEQYF
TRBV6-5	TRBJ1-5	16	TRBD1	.	TGTGCCAGCAGTTTCTCCGGGACAGGGGCGGCTCAGCCCCAGCATTTT	CASSFSGTGAAQPQHF
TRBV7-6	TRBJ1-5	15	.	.	TGTGCCAGCAGCTTAGGACAGGAAATCAATCAGCCCCAGCATTTT	CASSLGQEINQPQHF
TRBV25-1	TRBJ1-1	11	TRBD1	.	TGTGCCAGCTGCCGGGACAGTGAAGCTTTCTTT	CASCRDSEAFF
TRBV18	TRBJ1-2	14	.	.	TGTGCCAGCTCACCCACCGGGCAGGGGAGCGGCTACACCTTC	CASSPTGQGSGYTF
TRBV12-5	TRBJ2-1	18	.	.	TGTGCTAGTGGTTTGGTATTCGTCGCGGGATTTCCCTACAATGAGCAGTTCTTC	CASGLVFVAGFPYNEQFF
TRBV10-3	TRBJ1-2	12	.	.	TGTGCCATCAGCACTTCGGACTATGGCTACACCTTC	CAISTSDYGYTF
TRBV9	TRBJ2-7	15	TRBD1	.	TGTGCCAGCAGCCTCGGGACAGGAGGATCCTACGAGCAGTACTTC	CASSLGTGGSYEQYF
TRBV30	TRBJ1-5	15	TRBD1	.	TGTGCCTGGAGTACGGGGCAGGGGGCTCGGCAGCCCCAGCATTTT	CAWSTGQGARQPQHF
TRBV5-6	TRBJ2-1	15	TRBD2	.	TGTGCCAGCAGCAGAGTTAGCGGGAGGATCAATGAGCAGTTCTTC	CASSRVSGRINEQFF
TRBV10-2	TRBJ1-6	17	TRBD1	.	TGCGCCAGCAGTGCACGGACAGGGGGCGAGAATAATTCACCCCTCCACTTT	CASSARTGGENNSPLHF
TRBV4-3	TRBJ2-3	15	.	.	TGCGCCAGCAGCCAAGACAGGGCCGGAGCAGATACGCAGTATTTT	CASSQDRAGADTQYF
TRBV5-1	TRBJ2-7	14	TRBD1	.	TGCGCCAGCAGCTTGGACGCCAGGGGGAACGAGCAGTACTTC	CASSLDARGNEQYF
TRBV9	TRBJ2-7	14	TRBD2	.	TGTGCCAGCAGCGTAGGAACTAGCGGGTACGAGCAGTACTTC	CASSVGTSGYEQYF
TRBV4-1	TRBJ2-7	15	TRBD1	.	TGCGCCAGCAGTGGACCGGGACAGATGGGCACCGAGCAGTACTTC	CASSGPGQMGTEQYF
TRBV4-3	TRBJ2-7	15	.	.	TGCGCCAGCAGCCAAGATTATTTTAGCTCCTACGAGCAGTACTTC	CASSQDYFSSYEQYF
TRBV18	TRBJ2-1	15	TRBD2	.	TGTGCCAGCTCCCCTAGCGGGGGGCCCAACAATGAGCAGTTCTTC	CASSPSGGPNNEQFF
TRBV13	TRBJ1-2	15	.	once	TGTGCCAGCAGCCTCCCCGACGGGGATCACTATGGCTACACCTTC	CASSLPDGDHYGYTF
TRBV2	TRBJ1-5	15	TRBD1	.	TGTGCCAGCAGTGGACAGGGGGCAAGCAATCAGCCCCAGCATTTT	CASSGQGASNQPQHF
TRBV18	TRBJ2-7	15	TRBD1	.	TGTGCCAGCTCCGCACAGGGGCGCGGGTCCTACGAGCAGTACTTC	CASSAQGRGSYEQYF
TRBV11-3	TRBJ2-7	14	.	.	TGTGCCAGCAGCTTGGGGGCGAACTCCTACGAGCAGTACTTC	CASSLGANSYEQYF
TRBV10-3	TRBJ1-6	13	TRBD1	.	TGTGCCATCAGTGAAAGGGGGCTTGCCCCCCTCCACTTT	CAISERGLAPLHF